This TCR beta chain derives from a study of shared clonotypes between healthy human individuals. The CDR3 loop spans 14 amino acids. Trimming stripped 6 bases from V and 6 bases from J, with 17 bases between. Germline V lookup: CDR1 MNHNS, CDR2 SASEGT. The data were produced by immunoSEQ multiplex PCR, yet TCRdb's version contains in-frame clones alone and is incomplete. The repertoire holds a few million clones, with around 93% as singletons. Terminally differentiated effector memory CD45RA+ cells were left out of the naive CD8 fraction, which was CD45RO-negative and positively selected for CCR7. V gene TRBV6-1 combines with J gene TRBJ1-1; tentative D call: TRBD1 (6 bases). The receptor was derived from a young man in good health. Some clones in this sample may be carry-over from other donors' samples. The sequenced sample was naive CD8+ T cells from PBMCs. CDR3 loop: CASRKQGGGAEAFF. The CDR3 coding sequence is TGTGCCAGCAGGAAACAGGGTGGGGGCGCTGAAGCTTTCTTT.